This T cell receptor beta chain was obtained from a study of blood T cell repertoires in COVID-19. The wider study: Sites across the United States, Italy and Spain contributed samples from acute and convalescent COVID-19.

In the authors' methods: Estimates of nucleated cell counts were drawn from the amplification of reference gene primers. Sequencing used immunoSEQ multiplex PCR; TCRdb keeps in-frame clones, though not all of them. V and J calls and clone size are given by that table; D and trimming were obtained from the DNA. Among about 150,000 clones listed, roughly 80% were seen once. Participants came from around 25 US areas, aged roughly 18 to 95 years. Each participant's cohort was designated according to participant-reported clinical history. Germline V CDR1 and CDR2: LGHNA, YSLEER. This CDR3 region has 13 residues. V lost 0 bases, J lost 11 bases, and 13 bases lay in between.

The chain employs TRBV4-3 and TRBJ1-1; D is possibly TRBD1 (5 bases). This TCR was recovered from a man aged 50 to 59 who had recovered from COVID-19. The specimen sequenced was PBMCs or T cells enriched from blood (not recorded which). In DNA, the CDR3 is TGCGCCAGCAGCCAAGAGCGGGGGAGTACGGCTTTCTTT. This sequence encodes CASSQERGSTAFF.